The 21 T cell receptor beta chains given below trace back to one sample, sequenced in a study of T-cell reconstitution after alpha-beta-depleted transplantation in children. Unique molecular identifiers were built into the TCRbeta library. TCRdb passed the PCR reads through MiXCR, listing each CDR3 protein once. The sample holds 200,000 to 250,000 distinct CDR3 sequences, approximately 9.9% seen once. The source material was PBMCs from the stem cell graft donor, sampled from the stem cell graft. The receptor source for this set is a human donor who donated a stem cell graft to a child with SCID.

This clonotype was detected many times. The genes are TRBV18 and TRBJ2-1; either TRBD1 or TRBD2 may supply D (6 bases each). CDR3 size: 14 residues. Germline CDR1 reads KGHSH; CDR2 reads LQKENI. V gave up 3 bases and J gave up 6 bases, with 12 bases separating them. CDR3 protein: CASSPPGARNEQFF. In DNA form, the CDR3 reads TGTGCCAGCTCACCTCCGGGGGCGCGCAATGAGCAGTTCTTC.

This clonotype has only a few counts. The chain couples TRBV18 to TRBJ2-7; D is uncertain. This CDR3 has 13 amino acids. Germline V gives CDR1 KGHSH, CDR2 LQKENI. V lost 4 bases, J lost 0 bases, and 7 bases lay in between. In nucleotides, the CDR3 is TGTGCCAGCTCACTACTAAGCTCCTACGAGCAGTACTTC. It specifies CASSLLSSYEQYF.

Ten or more counts support this clonotype. This chain connects TRBV7-2 to TRBJ1-6; D unresolved. CDR1 is SGHTA, CDR2 FQGNSA, per germline. Trimming left V 3 bases short and J 0 bases short, with 12 bases between. The CDR3 is 17 residues long. CDR3: CASSLASFSSYNSPLHF. DNA for the CDR3: TGTGCCAGCAGCTTGGCCTCCTTCAGCTCCTATAATTCACCCCTCCACTTT.

This clonotype was recorded many times. V and J are TRBV10-2 and TRBJ2-7, with 7 bases aligning to TRBD1. V shed 7 bases, J shed 3 bases, and the junction held 6 bases outside the gene matches. Germline CDR1 and CDR2: WSHSY and SAAADI. There are 13 residues in the CDR3. CDR3 in amino acids: CASKSGGIYEQYF. CDR3 DNA sequence: TGCGCCAGCAAGTCAGGGGGAATCTACGAGCAGTACTTC.

Ten or more counts support this clonotype. The chain carries TRBV7-9 and TRBJ2-3; D possibly corresponds to TRBD2 (6 bases). Germline values: CDR1 SEHNR, CDR2 FQNEAQ (reference sequence). This CDR3 has 17 residues. Deletions cut 1 base from V and 0 bases from J, with 14 bases between. DNA of the CDR3: TGTGCCAGCAGCTTAGGGGCAGCGGGCCTTAGCACAGATACGCAGTATTTT. It translates to CASSLGAAGLSTDTQYF.

This clonotype was recorded many times. This chain links TRBV7-9 with TRBJ2-7; D ambiguous. Trimming removed 4 bases from V and 1 base from J, with 8 bases in between. Looked up from germline, CDR1 is SEHNR and CDR2 is FQNEAQ (reference sequence). The CDR3 totals 13 residues. CDR3 bases: TGTGCCAGCAGCTCCCAGGCTTCCTACGAGCAGTACTTC. Encoded protein: CASSSQASYEQYF.

The V and J genes are TRBV11-2 and TRBJ2-7; the D is unclear. Germline V lookup: CDR1 SGHAT, CDR2 FQNNGV. Trimming stripped 8 bases from V and 4 bases from J, with 9 bases between. There are 11 residues in the CDR3. The CDR3 reads CASGSIYEQYF. The CDR3 nucleotides read TGTGCCAGCGGATCTATTTACGAGCAGTACTTC.

The chain combines TRBV3-1 with TRBJ1-1; possibly TRBD1 for D (6 bases). This CDR3 is 15 amino acids long. Germline CDR1 and CDR2: LGHDT and YNNKEL (reference sequence). The V end lost 1 base, the J end lost 4 bases, and 13 bases lay between the germline ends. The CDR3 here is CASSQGTAGGTEAFF. CDR3 bases: TGTGCCAGCAGCCAAGGGACAGCCGGGGGCACTGAAGCTTTCTTT.

This clonotype was detected many times. The CDR3 reads CASSPLSGSTDTQYF. CDR3 nucleotides: TGTGCCAGCTCACCACTTTCTGGGTCCACAGATACGCAGTATTTT. The V gene is TRBV18, the J gene TRBJ2-3, with D uncertain. This CDR3 is built from 15 residues. The V end was cut by 1 base, the J end by 2 bases, with 10 bases between. CDR1 and CDR2 from the germline V gene are KGHSH and LQKENI.

In its sample, this clonotype was seen a few times. This rearrangement joins TRBV6-2 or TRBV6-3 to TRBJ2-2, with D possibly TRBD2 on 6 matching bases. In germline, CDR1 is MNHEY, CDR2 SVGEGT. V was shortened by 7 bases and J by 3 bases, with 15 bases between the two germline ends. This CDR3 contains 15 residues. CDR3 amino acids: CASTSGGMDTGELFF. DNA for the CDR3: TGTGCCAGCACCTCAGGCGGGATGGACACCGGGGAGCTGTTTTTT.

This clonotype has ten or more counts. This chain connects TRBV7-6 to TRBJ1-1; D might be TRBD1 (5 bases). V was cut by 0 bases and J by 0 bases, with 14 bases left in between. Per the germline V gene, CDR1 is SGHVS and CDR2 is FNYEAQ. The CDR3 spans 17 residues. CDR3 DNA: TGTGCCAGCAGCTTAGCGACGGGCAGGGAAATGAACACTGAAGCTTTCTTT. Translated, it gives CASSLATGREMNTEAFF.

This clonotype was detected many times. V gene TRBV2 combines with J gene TRBJ1-5; the match to TRBD1 covers 9 bases. Trimming at V came to 9 bases and at J to 3 bases, leaving 3 bases not matched to a gene. The CDR3 is made up of 13 amino acids. CDR1 and CDR2 (germline): SNHLY, FYNNEI. The chain's CDR3 is CARGQGDNQPQHF. CDR3 coding DNA: TGTGCCAGGGGACAGGGAGACAATCAGCCCCAGCATTTT. The complete variable domain, with remaining parts taken from reference TRBV2 and TRBJ1-5, reads EPEVTQTPSHQVTQMGQEVILRCVPISNHLYFYWYRQILGQKVEFLVSFYNNEISEKSEIFDDQFSVERPDGSNFTLKIRSTKLEDSAMYFCARGQGDNQPQHFGDGTRLSIL.

This clonotype was observed many times. The V call is TRBV12-3 or TRBV12-4, the J call TRBJ2-5; tentatively, D is TRBD2 (7 bases). The CDR3 runs to 14 residues. Trimming took off 9 bases at V and 4 bases at J, with 18 bases between the two ends. CDR3 protein: CASRPAGGRETQYF. DNA of the CDR3: TGTGCCAGTCGACCTGCCGGGGGGCGAGAGACCCAGTACTTC.

In this sample, this clonotype turned up many times. This chain uses TRBV20-1 with TRBJ1-1, with no clear D. The CDR3 runs to 15 residues. The V gene's germline CDR1 is DFQATT and CDR2 SNEGSKA (reference sequence). CDR3 sequence reads: CRTSLGRTMNTEAFF. The CDR3 bases are TGCAGAACTTCCCTGGGCAGAACCATGAACACTGAAGCTTTCTTT.

In its sample, this clonotype was seen many times. The rearrangement uses TRBV3-1 and TRBJ2-2; D is perhaps TRBD2 (5 bases). Per the germline V gene, CDR1 is LGHDT and CDR2 is YNNKEL (reference sequence). Trimming left V 3 bases short and J 0 bases short, with 8 bases between. This CDR3 is 15 amino acids long. This CDR3 is CASSQRTSNTGELFF. For the CDR3, the DNA is TGTGCCAGCAGCCAGAGGACTTCGAACACCGGGGAGCTGTTTTTT. Based on the CDR3 plus reference TRBV3-1 and TRBJ2-2, the full variable domain is DTAVSQTPKYLVTQMGNDKSIKCEQNLGHDTMYWYKQDSKKFLKIMFSYNNKELIINETVPNRFSPKSPDKAHLNLHINSLELGDSAVYFCASSQRTSNTGELFFGEGSRLTVL.

On this clonotype itself: This clone may be a read error of a much larger clone one base away. J is TRBJ1-5 and V is TRBV5-5; D unclear. This CDR3 is 15 amino acids long. Germline CDR1 reads SGHKS; CDR2 reads YYEKEE (reference sequence). CDR3 amino acids: CASRPDTFSDQPQHF. The CDR3 DNA is TGTGCCAGCAGACCCGACACCTTTAGCGATCAGCCCCAGCATTTT.

This clonotype was seen many times. V gene TRBV20-1 combines with J gene TRBJ1-3; possible D gene TRBD1, 6 bases. The germline CDR1 and CDR2 sequences are DFQATT and SNEGSKA (reference sequence). V lost 7 bases and J lost 4, with 11 bases in between. The CDR3 length is 12 residues. CDR3 residues: CSVGGGGNTIYF. The CDR3, as DNA: TGCAGTGTTGGGGGGGGCGGAAACACCATATATTTT.

This clonotype was observed at least ten times. The chain joins TRBV2 to TRBJ2-3, with TRBD1 matching over 10 bases. From germline, CDR1 is SNHLY and CDR2 FYNNEI. The CDR3 loop spans 15 amino acids. Trimming cost V 5 bases and J 2 bases; bases outside gene matches: 4. Here the CDR3 reads CASSPGQGDTDTQYF. CDR3 DNA: TGTGCCAGCAGTCCTGGACAGGGGGACACAGATACGCAGTATTTT.

This clonotype was detected ten times or more. The chain joins TRBV20-1 to TRBJ2-7, with 8 bases identical to TRBD2. The CDR3 has 13 amino acids. The ends lost 7 bases at V and 2 bases at J; junction bases unmatched: 7. CDR1 is DFQATT, CDR2 SNEGSKA, per germline (reference sequence). CDR3: CSGAAGATYEQYF. Here the CDR3 DNA reads TGCAGTGGGGCAGCGGGGGCCACCTACGAGCAGTACTTC.

With respect to this clonotype: The junction does not match germline at one end; this may be a read error. V and J are TRBV2 and TRBJ1-1; D gene unclear. This CDR3 contains 14 residues. Looked up from germline, CDR1 is SNHLY and CDR2 is FYNNEI. The chain's CDR3 is CASSEAYFDTEAFF. DNA of the CDR3: TGCGCCAGCAGTGAAGCGTACTTTGACACTGAAGCTTTCTTT.

This clonotype was counted ten times or more. This sequence joins TRBV9 and TRBJ1-1, with 10 bases identical to TRBD1. Trimming removed 3 bases from V and 5 bases from J; junction bases left unmatched: 16. Germline CDR1 is SGDLS and CDR2 is YYNGEE. This CDR3 contains 18 residues. The CDR3 loop is CASSAGPRDRGLITEAFF. CDR3 in DNA: TGTGCCAGCAGCGCCGGGCCCCGGGACAGGGGCCTGATAACTGAAGCTTTCTTT. The full variable domain, rest sourced from reference TRBV9 and TRBJ1-1, is DSGVTQTPKHLITATGQRVTLRCSPRSGDLSVYWYQQSLDQGLQFLIQYYNGEERAKGNILERFSAQQFPDLHSELNLSSLELGDSALYFCASSAGPRDRGLITEAFFGQGTRLTVV.